One T cell receptor (beta chain) is described in this entry. Its antigen is unknown. No much larger clone is present one base from it, and per-base qualities are unavailable. Flow cytometry had shown CD8+CD57+ cell expansion in the patients selected for sequencing. Severe acquired aplastic anemia was diagnosed in all patients according to International Study of Aplastic Anemia and Agranulocytosis and Camitta criteria. At the time blood was sampled, none of the patients had received any therapy. TCR repertoires of sorted CD4+ and CD8+ blood T cells from severe aplastic anemia patients and healthy subjects were deep-sequenced in the study. Patients were enrolled under clinicaltrials.gov protocols 00001620, 01623167, 00001397, 00071045, 00081523 and 00961064 in the USA. Ficoll-Paque density gradient centrifugation was used to isolate peripheral blood mononuclear cells. Before DNA was extracted, CD4+ and CD8+ T cells were sorted using either FACS or magnetic beads.

The entry originates in a study of CD8+CD57+ T cells in acquired aplastic anemia (dated by TCRdb to 2017 to 2018). Study-level background: A mean of 3.2 ug of DNA, ranging from about 0.2 to 27.4 ug, was extracted from sorted CD4+ and CD8+ cells. CD8+CD57+ expansion was defined as frequency above the mean frequency observed in healthy subjects. General study outcomes and caveats: Roughly 29 CD8+ CDR3 sequences were found to be shared between patients and controls, but these sequences appeared to be highly expressed in patients and within the immunodominant clones of the patients. Patients and healthy controls showed no significant difference in CD8+ Simpson's diversity (P=0.060).

Genomic DNA served as template for TCR beta VDJ combination and CDR3 sequence profiling. An Illumina HiSeq 2000 was used for TCR repertoire sequencing. Per the original workflow: TRBV/TRBJ rearrangement plots, CDR3 size and DJ length profiles, and Simpson's diversity index were used to assess repertoires. Whichever DNA sequence was most abundant in the deep sequencing data was defined as the immunodominant clone. CDR3 amino acid sequences were checked for sharing between subjects and were compared against published repertoires and the VDJdb database. The raw public data were reprocessed by TCRdb itself: fastp quality trimming at Q25, MiXCR clonotype calling, in-frame beta chains only. Rows matching on CDR3 protein sequence are summarized as one entry with the most common DNA and genes. The V and J calls reflect TCRdb's pipeline rather than the authors' work. The sample yields about 200,000 distinct CDR3 sequences; roughly 60% were counted once. The ten largest clones represent roughly 50% of the sample.

The germline V gene (reference sequence) provides CDR1 DFQATT and CDR2 SNEGSKA. The CDR3 runs 13 amino acids, cysteine and phenylalanine included. Left in the record is the CDR3 DNA by itself, 39 bases read in frame from the first base. Relative to germline, V is 6 bases shorter and J is 5 bases shorter, with 16 bases between their ends. The sample comprised sorted CD4+, CD8+, or CD8+CD57+ T cells (not recorded which) from PBMCs. The sequence links TRBV20-1 to TRBJ1-2; a confident D gene designation cannot be given. The receptor's source is a human donor with aplastic anemia. The nucleotide sequence reads as follows: TGCAGTGCCCCGATCCGGGGAAGGTATGGCTACACCTTC. It encodes CSAPIRGRYGYTF.